This T cell receptor (beta chain) was sequenced during a study of early stage breast cancer tumors. On the study more broadly: Roughly 10-fold was the mean read coverage per sample.

Concerning this clone itself: The antigen is unknown.

Deletions cut 11 bases from V and 0 bases from J, with 13 bases between. Germline values: CDR1 LNHNV, CDR2 YYDKDF (reference sequence). The CDR3 runs to 13 residues. The assay was immunoSEQ multiplex PCR, and TCRdb's table has in-frame clones only and misses some. The sample comprises roughly 25,000 clones, 65% to 75% of which are singletons, and about 10% rests with the top ten. The study, taken as a whole, reports: Enriched TCRB sequences shared across patients were mostly commonly generated sequences.

Sequencing used breast tumor tissue. The receptor was isolated from a person between 60 and 70 years old with breast cancer. The chain carries TRBV15 and TRBJ1-1, with D possibly TRBD1 on 5 matching bases. Here the CDR3 reads CAAKEGMNTEAFF. CDR3 coding DNA: TGTGCCGCAAAGGAGGGGATGAACACTGAAGCTTTCTTT.